The next 20 T cell receptor beta chains were all read from a single sample in a study of blood T cell repertoires in COVID-19. Profiling relied on immunoSEQ multiplex PCR, and the TCRdb table lists in-frame clones only, not all of them. The sample consists of about 140,000 clones, approximately 80% of them appearing once. Sequenced: peripheral blood. The receptors shown here come from a human donor in a cohort sampled during active COVID-19.

The rearrangement joins TRBV2 to TRBJ2-7, with no clear D. Germline CDR1 SNHLY, CDR2 FYNNEI. The CDR3 sequence is 13 residues long. The V and J ends lost 5 bases and 5 bases respectively, with 13 bases between them. The CDR3 here is CASSLGGLDEQYF. CDR3 nucleotide sequence: TGTGCCAGCAGTCTAGGTGGGTTGGACGAGCAGTACTTC.

V gene TRBV7-2 combines with J gene TRBJ1-2; TRBD1 agrees at 8 bases. The V segment lost 5 bases and the J segment 4 bases; nucleotides outside the gene matches: 9. This CDR3 spans 15 amino acids. Germline V lookup: CDR1 SGHTA, CDR2 FQGNSA. The CDR3 region is CASSTTGVPVYGYTF. For the CDR3, the DNA is TGTGCCAGCAGCACGACAGGGGTTCCGGTCTATGGCTACACCTTC.

The J gene is TRBJ1-4, the V gene TRBV7-9; tentatively, D is TRBD1 (5 bases). Deletions cut 5 bases from V and 0 bases from J, with 10 bases between. Germline values: CDR1 SEHNR, CDR2 FQNEAQ (reference sequence). This CDR3 contains 15 residues. CDR3 sequence reads: CASSPDSATNEKLFF. The CDR3 nucleotides are TGTGCCAGCAGCCCAGACAGTGCAACTAATGAAAAACTGTTTTTT.

This chain links TRBV9 with TRBJ1-6; D perhaps matches TRBD1 (5 bases). The germline V and J ends were trimmed by 10 bases and 7 bases, with 18 bases remaining between them. CDR3 length: 14 amino acids. Germline V gene lookup returns CDR1 SGDLS and CDR2 YYNGEE. Written as DNA, the CDR3 is TGTGCCTCCCGGGGGGTGGGCATCAATTCACCCCTCCACTTT. Translated: CASRGVGINSPLHF.

V usage is TRBV5-1 and J usage is TRBJ2-5; 9 nucleotides align to TRBD1. V gave up 5 bases and J gave up 6 bases; unmatched junction bases: 8. The CDR3 covers 14 residues. The germline gives CDR1 SGHRS, CDR2 YFSETQ. The CDR3: CASRNTGGEKTQYF. The CDR3 DNA reads as TGCGCCAGCAGAAACACAGGGGGCGAGAAGACCCAGTACTTC.

The chain is built from TRBV6-1 and TRBJ2-3; 13 nucleotides agree with TRBD2. The trim removed 4 bases at V and 1 base at J, leaving 2 bases unmatched. The CDR3 length is 16 residues. Germline V gene sequence: CDR1 MNHNS, CDR2 SASEGT. The chain's CDR3 is CASSALAGGRTDTQYF. The CDR3 nucleotides read TGTGCCAGCAGTGCACTAGCGGGGGGGCGCACAGATACGCAGTATTTT.

This chain links TRBV12-3 or TRBV12-4 with TRBJ2-3; 8 bases match TRBD1. CDR3 length: 13 amino acids. Losses at the gene ends were 3 bases for V and 5 bases for J; bases not matched to a gene: 1. The CDR3 here is CASSLTGVDTQYF. The DNA of the CDR3 is TGTGCCAGCAGTTTGACAGGGGTAGATACGCAGTATTTT.

This clone was found a few times. The gene calls are TRBV3-1 (or the pseudogene TRBV3-2) and TRBJ2-1; 10 bases agree with TRBD2. Germline CDR1 LGHDT, CDR2 YNNKEL (reference sequence). The CDR3 sequence is 16 residues long. J was trimmed by 10 bases and V by 1 base; bases with no gene match: 10. The CDR3 coding sequence is TGTGCCAGCAGCCAAGGGGTCCTAGCGGGGGCGGGGGAGCAGTTCTTC. It is translated as CASSQGVLAGAGEQFF.

V is TRBV28 and J is TRBJ1-1, with a possible D match to TRBD1 (5 bases). Trimming cost V 2 bases and J 1 base, with 17 bases left between them. CDR1 is MDHEN and CDR2 is SYDVKM in the germline V gene. The CDR3 contains 17 residues. The CDR3 DNA reads TGTGCCAGCAGTTTAGCCCATGCGACAGACTGGAACACTGAAGCTTTCTTT. Protein: CASSLAHATDWNTEAFF.

The V gene is TRBV5-8, the J gene TRBJ1-1; TRBD1 matches at 9 bases. Germline lookup yields CDR1 SGHTS and CDR2 YDEGEE. The CDR3 spans 15 residues. The J segment lost 0 bases and the V segment lost 4 bases, leaving 4 bases of the junction unmatched. The CDR3 coding sequence is TGTGCCAGCAGCCTCGGACAGGGGATGAACACTGAAGCTTTCTTT. Its translation is CASSLGQGMNTEAFF.

The chain links TRBV5-5 to TRBJ2-7; D is possibly TRBD2 (5 bases). This CDR3 is built from 11 residues. V was pared by 8 bases and J by 3 bases, with 9 bases between. Germline CDR1 is SGHKS and CDR2 is YYEKEE (reference sequence). The CDR3 DNA follows: TGTGCCAGTCGAGAGGGCTACGAGCAGTACTTC. It yields the protein CASREGYEQYF.

J is TRBJ2-3 and V is TRBV6-4, with 8 nucleotides matching TRBD1. CDR3 size: 14 residues. Losses at the gene ends were 6 bases for V and 2 bases for J; bases not matched to a gene: 4. In germline, CDR1 is MRHNA, CDR2 SNTAGT. The CDR3 spells CASRPGQATDTQYF. The DNA for the CDR3 is TGTGCCAGCAGGCCGGGACAGGCCACAGATACGCAGTATTTT.

This clone was picked up a small number of times. A junction boundary mismatches the germline segment, possibly from a read error. The chain employs TRBV10-3 and TRBJ2-1, with 9 bases aligning to TRBD1. CDR1 is ENHRY and CDR2 is SYGVKD in the germline V gene. There are 13 residues in the CDR3. The CDR3 loop is CAISEPGTGRPVF. As DNA, the CDR3 is TGTGCCATCAGTGAGCCCGGGACAGGGCGCCCAGTCTTC.

The chain combines TRBV18 with TRBJ2-7, with 12 bases matching TRBD2. The CDR3 contains 15 residues. After removal of 3 bases from V and 3 bases from J, the junction contained 3 bases not matched to a gene. The germline gives CDR1 KGHSH, CDR2 LQKENI. CDR3 sequence reads: CASSPPSGGDYEQYF. Here the CDR3 DNA reads TGTGCCAGCTCACCCCCTAGCGGGGGGGACTACGAGCAGTACTTC.

V is TRBV29-1 and J is TRBJ2-5; tentative D call: TRBD1 (6 bases). V lost 5 bases, J lost 2 bases, and 9 bases lay in between. CDR1 SQVTM and CDR2 ANQGSEA come from the germline V gene. The CDR3 contains 12 residues. CDR3 protein: CSVSQGQETQYF. CDR3 DNA sequence: TGCAGCGTTTCACAGGGTCAAGAGACCCAGTACTTC.

V and J are TRBV3-1 (or the pseudogene TRBV3-2) and TRBJ1-3; D not certain. Germline CDR1 reads LGHDT; CDR2 reads YNNKEL (reference sequence). The CDR3 length is 13 residues. V lost 4 bases and J lost 2, with 6 bases in between. The CDR3 reads CASSPSTGNTIYF. CDR3 in DNA: TGTGCCAGCAGCCCGAGTACTGGAAACACCATATATTTT.

V usage is TRBV7-9 and J usage is TRBJ2-7, with a possible D match to TRBD2 (6 bases). The CDR3 totals 14 residues. Trimming stripped 1 base from V and 2 bases from J, with 9 bases between. Germline CDR1 reads SEHNR; CDR2 reads FQNEAQ (reference sequence). The CDR3 sequence is CASSLDPSAYEQYF. The CDR3 DNA reads TGTGCCAGCAGCTTAGATCCTAGCGCCTACGAGCAGTACTTC.

Concerning this clone itself: The identical CDR3 is also encoded by other nucleotide sequences in the sample. The J gene is TRBJ2-7, the V gene TRBV6-5; unclear D gene. The V gene lost 5 bases and the J gene lost 1 base, with 15 bases spanning the gap. The CDR3 totals 15 residues. CDR1 and CDR2 (germline): MNHEY, SVGAGI. The CDR3 region has the DNA TGTGCCAGCAGTCTAGAATGGAGCACATCCTACGAGCAGTACTTC. Residues: CASSLEWSTSYEQYF.

V and J are TRBV9 and TRBJ2-7; D is perhaps TRBD2 (7 bases). This CDR3 comprises 14 residues. Germline CDR1 and CDR2: SGDLS and YYNGEE. Trimming removed 0 bases from V and 5 bases from J, with 12 bases in between. The CDR3 coding sequence is TGTGCCAGCAGCGTAGGAGGGGGGGTGGACGAGCAGTACTTC. It is translated as CASSVGGGVDEQYF.

The chain combines TRBV4-2 with TRBJ2-5; D is perhaps TRBD2 (5 bases). Trimming stripped 0 bases from V and 5 bases from J, with 13 bases between. The CDR3 extends over 15 amino acids. Germline CDR1 LGHNA, CDR2 YNFKEQ. The CDR3 DNA reads as TGTGCCAGCAGCCAAGATTGGGTCCGGAGGGAGACCCAGTACTTC. Protein sequence: CASSQDWVRRETQYF.